The entry below gives a single T cell receptor (beta chain) sequence along with its context. V trimming: 3 bases; J trimming: 7 bases; junction bases outside the gene matches: 5. CDR1 SNHLY and CDR2 FYNNEI come from the germline V gene. The CDR3 sequence is 14 residues long. The sample originates from a study of blood T cell repertoires in COVID-19. Study at large: Spain, Italy and the United States supplied samples that represented acute and convalescent COVID-19.

The data were produced by immunoSEQ multiplex PCR, yet TCRdb's version contains in-frame clones alone and is incomplete. The profile shows about 150,000 clones, roughly 78% of them singletons. V gene TRBV2 combines with J gene TRBJ1-5; TRBD1 matches at 8 bases. Sequencing was done on a sample of peripheral blood. This TCR was sampled from an elderly man with acute or convalescent COVID-19. CDR3 sequence reads: CASSDRDRSQPQHF. CDR3 in DNA: TGTGCCAGCAGTGATAGGGACAGGTCGCAGCCCCAGCATTTT. Based on the CDR3 plus reference TRBV2 and TRBJ1-5, the full variable domain is EPEVTQTPSHQVTQMGQEVILRCVPISNHLYFYWYRQILGQKVEFLVSFYNNEISEKSEIFDDQFSVERPDGSNFTLKIRSTKLEDSAMYFCASSDRDRSQPQHFGDGTRLSIL.